This record looks at one T cell receptor (beta chain) sequence and its context. Its antigen is unknown. Together with a sample-barcoded 5' primer, a J-beta primer mix was included in a second PCR lasting roughly 6 to 12 cycles. TCRdb itself ran the 5' RACE reads through MiXCR, one entry per CDR3 protein. The sample has around 900,000 distinct CDR3 sequences; roughly 26% are singletons. The sample is drawn from a study of blood T cells in healthy people across ages. Per the germline V gene, CDR1 is DFQATT and CDR2 is SNEGSKA (reference sequence). J lost 0 bases, V lost 3 bases, and 9 bases had no gene match. This CDR3 spans 16 amino acids. Study conclusions and caveats: A strong correlation was found between TCR beta diversity and the percentage of naive T cells.

This TCR derives from a woman of 80 years or more in good health. The chain is built from TRBV20-1 and TRBJ1-1; 8 bases line up with TRBD1. Material: blood. CDR3 sequence (DNA): TGCAGTGCTAGCGGTCCATACAGGGGGATGAACACTGAAGCTTTCTTT. This translates into CSASGPYRGMNTEAFF.